This TCR beta chain was captured in a study of blood T cell repertoires in COVID-19. Study as a whole: There were acute and convalescent COVID-19 samples, and they came from the United States, Italy and Spain.

The CDR3 runs to 14 residues. Germline V lookup: CDR1 LGHNA, CDR2 YSLEER. With 4 bases clipped from V and 7 bases from J, the junction kept 3 bases outside the gene matches. Methods used by the authors: Reference gene primer amplification gave nucleated cell count estimates. Assay used: immunoSEQ multiplex PCR; TCRdb lists only in-frame clones, some missing. From that table come the V and J calls and clone size; the DNA was used to work out D and trimming. The data show 210,000 or so clones, about 90% seen once. All enrollees were roughly 18 to 90 years old and from about 25 US areas. The sequence came from a young man who had recovered from COVID-19. The material sequenced was PBMCs or T cells enriched from blood (not recorded which). The J gene is TRBJ2-2, the V gene TRBV4-3; 10 nucleotides line up with TRBD1. The CDR3 protein is CASSPDRGRGELFF. As DNA, the CDR3 is TGCGCCAGCAGCCCCGACAGGGGGCGCGGGGAGCTGTTTTTT.